This T cell receptor beta chain was captured by sequencing in a study of blood T cells in healthy people across ages. Together with a sample-barcoded 5' primer, a J-beta primer mix was included in a second PCR lasting roughly 6 to 12 cycles. TCRdb passed the 5' RACE reads through MiXCR, listing each CDR3 protein once. This table holds about 780,000 distinct CDR3 sequences, around half found once. There are 15 residues in the CDR3. J gave up 2 bases and V 4 bases, and 6 bases lay outside the gene matches. The chain couples TRBV12-3 or TRBV12-4 to TRBJ2-7; 9 nucleotides line up with TRBD2. This TCR came from a man older than 75 in good health. Input material: blood. The CDR3 loop reads CASSWGGRGTYEQYF. As DNA, the CDR3 is TGTGCCAGCAGTTGGGGCGGGAGGGGCACCTACGAGCAGTACTTC.